Below are 16 T cell receptor beta chains sequenced from a single sample in a study of human T cells and chemical hapten exposure (dated by TCRdb to the early 2020s). Library creation used RACE. Sequencing instrument: NextSeq 500. TCRdb took the public reads, trimmed them with fastp at Q25, ran MiXCR for clone calling and kept in-frame beta chains. Rows are combined by CDR3 protein, so each entry shows the most common genes and DNA. Here the sample has approximately 160,000 distinct CDR3 sequences; around a quarter occur a single time. The top ten hold approximately 2.3% of the sample. Reading the label with the study, this specimen's time point is: patch test 3, about 24 weeks after DPC sensitization. Sample treatment or condition, as interpreted from the label and publication: therapeutic diphenylcyclopropenone sensitization with weekly scalp DPC. The source was whole blood, collected in connection with sensitization to the hapten diphenylcyclopropenone (DPC). These receptors originate from a woman under 30 with alopecia areata. Some clones in this sample may be carry-over from other donors' samples.

This clonotype was detected only a few times. At one of its ends the junction is not consistent with the germline gene, which may arise from a read error. V is TRBV4-1 and J is TRBJ2-4; a weak D match, TRBD2 (7 bases). The CDR3 has 14 amino acids. Germline V gene lookup returns CDR1 MGHRA and CDR2 YSYEKL. DNA for the CDR3: TGCGCCAGCAGCCAAGTTGCGGGGGCGGGGATGAGGGACTTC. This encodes CASSQVAGAGMRDF.

This clonotype was observed a few times. The rearrangement joins TRBV7-6 to TRBJ1-3, with D uncertain. The CDR3 contains 13 residues. V shed 6 bases and J shed 0 bases, with 6 bases lying between them. Germline V lookup: CDR1 SGHVS, CDR2 FNYEAQ. The CDR3 here is CASSFGSGNTIYF. In DNA form, the CDR3 reads TGTGCCAGCAGTTTCGGCTCTGGAAACACCATATATTTT.

The chain links TRBV10-3 to TRBJ2-1; 14 nucleotides agree with TRBD2. This CDR3 is built from 15 residues. Germline V gives CDR1 ENHRY, CDR2 SYGVKD. V gave up 10 bases and J gave up 5 bases; unmatched junction bases: 7. CDR3 sequence (DNA): TGTGCCACCTATCCGGGACTAGCGGGAGACAATGAGCAGTTCTTC. It specifies CATYPGLAGDNEQFF.

This clonotype was seen a few times. The chain recombines TRBV3-2 with TRBJ1-4. TRBV3-2 is a known pseudogene. This CDR3 is 12 amino acids long. The CDR3 loop reads CASSQGGEKLFF. CDR3 coding DNA: TGTGCCAGCAGCCAAGGCGGTGAAAAACTGTTTTTT.

The chain is built from TRBV9 and TRBJ2-1; tentatively, D is TRBD1 (5 bases). The CDR3 runs 13 residues. Germline-derived CDR1 and CDR2 are SGDLS and YYNGEE. Trimming left V 3 bases short and J 5 bases short, with 9 bases between. CDR3 DNA sequence: TGTGCCAGCAGCGCAGGGTATAACAATGAGCAGTTCTTC. Translating gives CASSAGYNNEQFF.

This sequence joins TRBV19 and TRBJ2-2; 8 bases align to TRBD1. V lost 10 bases, J lost 5 bases, and 6 bases stayed unmatched. The V gene's germline CDR1 is LNHDA and CDR2 SQIVND (reference sequence). The CDR3 consists of 13 residues. The CDR3 is CATAGDRTGELFF. CDR3 in DNA: TGTGCCACCGCCGGGGACAGGACCGGGGAGCTGTTTTTT.

There are a few counts of this clonotype. The chain uses TRBV4-1 and TRBJ2-7, with D tentatively TRBD2 (6 bases). Trimming removed 4 bases at V and 1 base at J, with 11 bases between. Looked up from germline, CDR1 is MGHRA and CDR2 is YSYEKL. The CDR3 consists of 14 residues. The CDR3 coding sequence is TGCGCCAGCAGCCGCGGGGACCAATCCTACGAGCAGTACTTC. Protein sequence: CASSRGDQSYEQYF.

V and J are TRBV24-1 and TRBJ1-2, with D tentatively TRBD1 (5 bases). Trimming left V 4 bases short and J 4 bases short, with 9 bases between. CDR1 is KGHDR, CDR2 SFDVKD, per germline. The CDR3 has 13 amino acids. DNA for the CDR3: TGTGCCACCAGTGACCCAGGGCTCTATGGCTACACCTTC. As protein: CATSDPGLYGYTF.

This clonotype was seen more than once but under ten times. The gene calls are TRBV10-3 and TRBJ1-1, with D unresolved. The CDR3 length is 13 residues. Germline assignment: CDR1 ENHRY and CDR2 SYGVKD. Trimming shortened V by 7 bases and J by 5 bases, and 14 bases separated the two germline ends. CDR3: CAINSALLTEAFF. The CDR3 DNA is TGTGCCATCAACTCTGCGCTTCTGACTGAAGCTTTCTTT.

This clonotype was seen many times. The chain carries TRBV11-2 and TRBJ1-1, with a weak D call TRBD1 (5 bases). V lost 6 bases to trimming and J lost 4 bases, with 18 bases between them. The length of the CDR3 is 15 residues. The germline V gene has CDR1 SGHAT and CDR2 FQNNGV. DNA for the CDR3: TGTGCCAGCAGGGTACCGGGGCGGGTTTCCACTGAAGCTTTCTTT. Translating it yields CASRVPGRVSTEAFF.

This rearrangement joins TRBV7-2 to TRBJ2-5; 7 positions agree with TRBD2. Germline CDR1 SGHTA, CDR2 FQGNSA. Trimming at V came to 3 bases and at J to 0 bases, leaving 4 bases not matched to a gene. CDR3 length equals 15 residues. CDR3 bases: TGTGCCAGCAGCTTTTACGGGGGGTACCAAGAGACCCAGTACTTC. The encoded protein is CASSFYGGYQETQYF.

This chain links TRBV5-1 with TRBJ2-5, with TRBD2 as a possible D gene (6 bases). The CDR3 loop spans 15 amino acids. The V gene lost 2 bases and the J gene lost 3 bases, with 14 bases spanning the gap. CDR1 SGHRS and CDR2 YFSETQ come from the germline V gene. The CDR3 DNA follows: TGCGCCAGCAGCTTAAGTGGGAGGCCTGAAGAGACCCAGTACTTC. It translates to CASSLSGRPEETQYF.

The genes are TRBV7-2 and TRBJ2-5, with D perhaps matching TRBD1 (6 bases). V dropped 4 bases and J dropped 9 bases, with 9 bases sitting between them. The CDR3 contains 11 residues. CDR1 and CDR2 (germline): SGHTA, FQGNSA. The CDR3 is CASSSGAAQYF. The CDR3 DNA reads as TGTGCCAGCAGCTCAGGGGCCGCCCAGTACTTC.

This clonotype turned up a few times. The chain uses TRBV29-1 and TRBJ2-7; 12 positions agree with TRBD2. CDR1 and CDR2 (germline): SQVTM, ANQGSEA. This CDR3 comprises 14 residues. V lost 7 bases, J lost 6 bases, and 10 bases stayed unmatched. CDR3 in amino acids: CSARGTSGPSEQYF. The CDR3 DNA reads as TGCAGCGCCCGAGGGACTAGCGGGCCTTCCGAGCAGTACTTC.

The chain combines TRBV20-1 with TRBJ1-5; possible D gene TRBD1, 5 bases. Germline CDR1 DFQATT, CDR2 SNEGSKA (reference sequence). V was shortened by 0 bases and J by 7 bases, with 16 bases between the two germline ends. The CDR3 is made up of 15 amino acids. The DNA for the CDR3 is TGCAGTGCTAGAGATGTCGGGGGGGGTGGGCAGCCCCAGCATTTT. Amino acid sequence: CSARDVGGGGQPQHF.

This clonotype was seen a few times. The chain recombines TRBV10-2 with TRBJ1-1, with a possible D match to TRBD1 (5 bases). The V end was cut by 7 bases, the J end by 1 base, with 10 bases between. The length of the CDR3 is 13 residues. Germline V lookup: CDR1 WSHSY, CDR2 SAAADI. The CDR3: CASNSGRNTEAFF. CDR3 sequence (DNA): TGCGCCAGCAATTCGGGACGGAACACTGAAGCTTTCTTT.